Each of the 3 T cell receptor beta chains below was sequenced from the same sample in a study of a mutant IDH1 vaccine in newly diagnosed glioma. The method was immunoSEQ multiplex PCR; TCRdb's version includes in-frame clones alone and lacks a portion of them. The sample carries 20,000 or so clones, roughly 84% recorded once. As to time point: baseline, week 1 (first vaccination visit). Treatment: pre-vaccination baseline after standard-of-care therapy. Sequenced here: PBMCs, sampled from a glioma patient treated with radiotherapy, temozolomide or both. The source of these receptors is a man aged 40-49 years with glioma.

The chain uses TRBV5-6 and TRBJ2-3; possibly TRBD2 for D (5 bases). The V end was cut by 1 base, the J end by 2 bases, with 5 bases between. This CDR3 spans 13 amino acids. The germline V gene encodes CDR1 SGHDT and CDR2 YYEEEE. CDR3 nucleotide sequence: TGTGCCAGCAGCTTGCGGGACACAGATACGCAGTATTTT. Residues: CASSLRDTDTQYF. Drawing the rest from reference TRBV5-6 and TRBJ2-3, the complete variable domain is DAGVTQSPTHLIKTRGQQVTLRCSPKSGHDTVSWYQQALGQGPQFIFQYYEEEERQRGNFPDRFSGHQFPNYSSELNVNALLLGDSALYLCASSLRDTDTQYFGPGTRLTVL.

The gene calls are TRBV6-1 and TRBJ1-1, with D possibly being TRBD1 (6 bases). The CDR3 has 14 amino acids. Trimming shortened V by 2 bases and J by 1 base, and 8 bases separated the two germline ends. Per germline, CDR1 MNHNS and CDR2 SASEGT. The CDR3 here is CASSEWGRNTEAFF. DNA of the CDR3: TGTGCCAGCAGTGAATGGGGGCGGAACACTGAAGCTTTCTTT.

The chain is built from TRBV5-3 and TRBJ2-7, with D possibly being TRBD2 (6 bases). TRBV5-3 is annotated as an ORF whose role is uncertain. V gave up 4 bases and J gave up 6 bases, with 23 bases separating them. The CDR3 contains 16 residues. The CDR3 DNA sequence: TGTGCCAGAAGCCACTTAGCGGCTGACCCGGCCTGCGAGCAGTACTTC. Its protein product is CARSHLAADPACEQYF.